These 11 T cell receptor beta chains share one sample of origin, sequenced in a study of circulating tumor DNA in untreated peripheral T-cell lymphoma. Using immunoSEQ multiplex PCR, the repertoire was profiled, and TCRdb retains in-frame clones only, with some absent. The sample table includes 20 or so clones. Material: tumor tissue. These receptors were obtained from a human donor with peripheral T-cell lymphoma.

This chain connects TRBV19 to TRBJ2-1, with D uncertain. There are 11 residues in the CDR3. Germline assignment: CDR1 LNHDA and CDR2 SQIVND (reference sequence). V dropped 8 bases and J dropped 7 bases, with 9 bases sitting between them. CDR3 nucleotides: TGTGCCAGTCTAGGAGCAAATGAGCAGTTCTTC. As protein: CASLGANEQFF.

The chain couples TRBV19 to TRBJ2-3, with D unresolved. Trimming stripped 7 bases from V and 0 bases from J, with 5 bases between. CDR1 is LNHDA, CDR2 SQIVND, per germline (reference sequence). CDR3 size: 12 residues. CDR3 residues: CASTRSTDTQYF. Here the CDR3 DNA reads TGTGCCAGTACCCGTAGCACAGATACGCAGTATTTT. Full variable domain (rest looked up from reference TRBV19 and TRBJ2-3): DGGITQSPKYLFRKEGQNVTLSCEQNLNHDAMYWYRQDPGQGLRLIYYSQIVNDFQKGDIAEGYSVSREKKESFPLTVTSAQKNPTAFYLCASTRSTDTQYFGPGTRLTVL.

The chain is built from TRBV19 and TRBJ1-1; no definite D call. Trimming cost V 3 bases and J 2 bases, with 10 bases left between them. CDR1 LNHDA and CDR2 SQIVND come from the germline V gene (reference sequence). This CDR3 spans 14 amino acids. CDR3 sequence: CASSMSLLNTEAFF. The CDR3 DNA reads TGTGCCAGTAGTATGTCCCTCCTTAACACTGAAGCTTTCTTT.

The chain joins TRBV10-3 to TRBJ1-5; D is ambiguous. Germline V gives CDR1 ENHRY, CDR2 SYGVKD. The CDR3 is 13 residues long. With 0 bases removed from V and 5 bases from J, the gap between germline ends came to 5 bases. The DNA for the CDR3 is TGTGCCATCAGTGAGTCGTGGGATCAGCCCCAGCATTTT. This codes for CAISESWDQPQHF.

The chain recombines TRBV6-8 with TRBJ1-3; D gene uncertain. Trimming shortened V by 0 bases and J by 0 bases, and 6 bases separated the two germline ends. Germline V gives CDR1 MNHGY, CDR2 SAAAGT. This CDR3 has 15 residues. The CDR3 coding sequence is TGTGCCAGCAGTTACTCCGGGAACTCTGGAAACACCATATATTTT. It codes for CASSYSGNSGNTIYF.

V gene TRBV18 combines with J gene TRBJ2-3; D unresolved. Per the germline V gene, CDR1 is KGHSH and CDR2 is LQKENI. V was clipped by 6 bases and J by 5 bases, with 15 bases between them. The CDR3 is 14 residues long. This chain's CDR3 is CASSIIRSIDTQYF. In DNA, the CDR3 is TGTGCCAGCTCTATCATACGGTCCATAGATACGCAGTATTTT.

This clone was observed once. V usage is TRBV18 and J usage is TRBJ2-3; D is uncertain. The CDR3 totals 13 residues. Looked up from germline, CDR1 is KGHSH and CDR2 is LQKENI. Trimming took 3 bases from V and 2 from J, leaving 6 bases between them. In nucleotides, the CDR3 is TGTGCCAGCTCACCCAAGAACACAGATACGCAGTATTTT. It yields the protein CASSPKNTDTQYF.

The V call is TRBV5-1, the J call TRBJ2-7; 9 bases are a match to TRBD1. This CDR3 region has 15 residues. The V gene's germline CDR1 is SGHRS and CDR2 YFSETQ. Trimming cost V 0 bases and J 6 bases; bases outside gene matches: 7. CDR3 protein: CASSLALGQGGEQYF. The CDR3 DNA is TGCGCCAGCAGCTTGGCTTTGGGACAGGGCGGCGAGCAGTACTTC.

In DNA form, the CDR3 reads TGTGCCAGTAGTATACAACAGGTCCATCAGCCCCAGCATTTT. It translates to CASSIQQVHQPQHF. The chain uses TRBV19 and TRBJ1-5; tentative D call: TRBD1 (5 bases). The germline V gene encodes CDR1 LNHDA and CDR2 SQIVND (reference sequence). V was pared by 2 bases and J by 5 bases, with 10 bases between. This CDR3 region has 14 residues.

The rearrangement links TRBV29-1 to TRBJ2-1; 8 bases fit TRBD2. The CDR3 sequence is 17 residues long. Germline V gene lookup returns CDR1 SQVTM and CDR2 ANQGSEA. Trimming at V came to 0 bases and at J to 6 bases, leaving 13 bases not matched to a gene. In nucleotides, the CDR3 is TGCAGCGTTGAAGACCGTTGGATTAGCGGGACTAGCAATGAGCAGTTCTTC. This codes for CSVEDRWISGTSNEQFF.

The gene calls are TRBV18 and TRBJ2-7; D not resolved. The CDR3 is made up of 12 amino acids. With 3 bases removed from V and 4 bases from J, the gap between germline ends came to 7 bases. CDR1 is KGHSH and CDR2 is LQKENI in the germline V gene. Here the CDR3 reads CASSPDGYEQYF. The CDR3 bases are TGTGCCAGCTCACCGGATGGATACGAGCAGTACTTC.